Below are 10 T cell receptor beta chains sequenced from a single sample in a study of blood T cell repertoires in COVID-19. Profiling relied on immunoSEQ multiplex PCR, and the TCRdb table lists in-frame clones only, not all of them. This sample has about 64,000 clones, with approximately 91% found just once. The source material was peripheral blood. The receptors shown here come from a human donor in a cohort sampled during active COVID-19.

J is TRBJ2-5 and V is TRBV6-5; 13 positions match TRBD2. V shed 10 bases, J shed 4 bases, and the junction held 6 bases outside the gene matches. The germline CDR1 and CDR2 sequences are MNHEY and SVGAGI. This CDR3 has 14 amino acids. The CDR3 loop is CATGTSGTIETQYF. CDR3 nucleotides: TGTGCCACCGGGACTAGCGGGACAATAGAGACCCAGTACTTC.

This chain links TRBV4-1 with TRBJ2-1, with a weak D call TRBD2 (6 bases). This CDR3 has 14 amino acids. V lost 3 bases and J 5 bases, leaving 11 bases between the germline ends. The V gene's germline CDR1 is MGHRA and CDR2 YSYEKL. Here the CDR3 reads CASSHGWRDNEQFF. In nucleotides, the CDR3 is TGCGCCAGCAGCCACGGGTGGAGGGACAATGAGCAGTTCTTC.

This clone was seen once. This rearrangement joins TRBV18 to TRBJ1-5; no clear D gene. Germline values: CDR1 KGHSH, CDR2 LQKENI. The germline V and J ends were trimmed by 3 bases and 1 base, with 10 bases remaining between them. This CDR3 contains 15 residues. The CDR3 DNA reads TGTGCCAGCTCACCGTCCGTGACAAGCAATCAGCCCCAGCATTTT. It encodes CASSPSVTSNQPQHF.

V usage is TRBV5-4 and J usage is TRBJ2-2, with 7 bases identical to TRBD2. The CDR3 length is 16 residues. V lost 4 bases to trimming and J lost 1 base; unmatched junction nucleotides: 7. Germline values: CDR1 SGHNT, CDR2 YYREEE (reference sequence). CDR3 in amino acids: CASSPGGGVNTGELFF. DNA for the CDR3: TGTGCCAGCAGCCCCGGGGGAGGGGTGAACACCGGGGAGCTGTTTTTT.

The chain couples TRBV5-1 to TRBJ2-2; 9 nucleotides match TRBD2. Trimming cost V 3 bases and J 6 bases; bases outside gene matches: 18. The CDR3 has 19 residues. CDR1 and CDR2 from the germline V gene are SGHRS and YFSETQ. The CDR3 sequence: CASSSTWASGTPSAGELFF. CDR3 nucleotides: TGCGCCAGCAGCTCTACTTGGGCTAGCGGGACTCCCTCGGCCGGGGAGCTGTTTTTT. The full variable domain, its missing parts supplied by reference TRBV5-1 and TRBJ2-2, is KAGVTQTPRYLIKTRGQQVTLSCSPISGHRSVSWYQQTPGQGLQFLFEYFSETQRNKGNFPGRFSGRQFSNSRSEMNVSTLELGDSALYLCASSSTWASGTPSAGELFFGEGSRLTVL.

The chain uses TRBV3-1 (or the pseudogene TRBV3-2) and TRBJ2-5; 10 nucleotides align to TRBD1. Germline CDR1 is LGHDT and CDR2 is YNNKEL (reference sequence). The V segment lost 0 bases and the J segment 4 bases; nucleotides outside the gene matches: 8. This CDR3 is built from 17 residues. The CDR3 nucleotides read TGTGCCAGCAGCCAAGATCTTTTGGGACAGGGGACAGAGACCCAGTACTTC. Translating it yields CASSQDLLGQGTETQYF.

The chain employs TRBV6-6 and TRBJ1-3; 8 bases map to TRBD1. Trimming cost V 6 bases and J 1 base; bases outside gene matches: 8. CDR3 length equals 16 residues. Germline loops: CDR1 MNHNY, CDR2 SVGAGI (reference sequence). The CDR3 sequence: CASSVRGLGSGNTIYF. The CDR3 DNA is TGTGCCAGCAGCGTCAGGGGGCTAGGTTCTGGAAACACCATATATTTT.

This clone was seen only a few times. V is TRBV11-1 and J is TRBJ2-2, with a tentative D call TRBD2 (6 bases). Germline V gene data show CDR1 as SGHAT and CDR2 as FQDESV (reference sequence). Trimming took 3 bases from V and 0 from J, leaving 8 bases between them. This CDR3 is built from 15 residues. CDR3 residues: CASSLLASNTGELFF. The CDR3 DNA reads as TGTGCCAGCAGCTTGCTAGCGTCGAACACCGGGGAGCTGTTTTTT.

The CDR3 region is CASSPIGSSGRRGEQFF. The DNA of the CDR3 is TGCGCCAGCAGTCCGATCGGGTCTAGCGGGAGGAGGGGTGAGCAGTTCTTC. The chain joins TRBV5-1 to TRBJ2-1; 11 nucleotides line up with TRBD2. The V and J ends lost 5 bases and 9 bases, in that order; junction bases with no gene match: 16. This CDR3 comprises 17 residues. Germline CDR1 is SGHRS and CDR2 is YFSETQ.

J is TRBJ2-3 and V is TRBV29-1; D gene unclear. CDR3 size: 11 residues. CDR1 and CDR2 from the germline V gene are SQVTM and ANQGSEA. V gave up 7 bases and J gave up 2 bases, with 7 bases separating them. DNA for the CDR3: TGCAGCGGGGCACCCACAGATACGCAGTATTTT. Its protein product is CSGAPTDTQYF.